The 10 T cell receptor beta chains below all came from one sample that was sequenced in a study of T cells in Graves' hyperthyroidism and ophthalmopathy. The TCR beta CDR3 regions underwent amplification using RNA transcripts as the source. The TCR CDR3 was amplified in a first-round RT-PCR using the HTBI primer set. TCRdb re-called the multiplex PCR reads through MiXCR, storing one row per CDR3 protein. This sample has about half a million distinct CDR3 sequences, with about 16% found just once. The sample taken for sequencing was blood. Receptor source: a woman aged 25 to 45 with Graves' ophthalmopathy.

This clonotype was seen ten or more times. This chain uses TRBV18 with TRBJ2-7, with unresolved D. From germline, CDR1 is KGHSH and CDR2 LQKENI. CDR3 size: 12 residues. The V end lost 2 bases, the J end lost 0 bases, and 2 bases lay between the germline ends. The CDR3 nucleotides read TGTGCCAGCTCACCAGGCTCCTACGAGCAGTACTTC. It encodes CASSPGSYEQYF. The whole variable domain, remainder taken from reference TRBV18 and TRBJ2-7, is NAGVMQNPRHLVRRRGQEARLRCSPMKGHSHVYWYRQLPEEGLKFMVYLQKENIIDESGMPKERFSAEFPKEGPSILRIQQVVRGDSAAYFCASSPGSYEQYFGPGTRLTVT.

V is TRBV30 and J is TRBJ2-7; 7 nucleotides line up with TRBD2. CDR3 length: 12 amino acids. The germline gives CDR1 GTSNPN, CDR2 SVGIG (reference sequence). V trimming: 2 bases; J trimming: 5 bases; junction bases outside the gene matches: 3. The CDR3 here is CAWSRGGDEQYF. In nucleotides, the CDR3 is TGTGCCTGGAGTAGGGGAGGGGACGAGCAGTACTTC.

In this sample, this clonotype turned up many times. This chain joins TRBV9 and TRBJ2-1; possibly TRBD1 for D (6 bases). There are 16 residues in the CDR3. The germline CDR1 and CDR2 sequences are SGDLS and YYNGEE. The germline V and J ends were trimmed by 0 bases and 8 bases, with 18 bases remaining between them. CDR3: CASSVERDTYYHEQFF. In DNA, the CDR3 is TGTGCCAGCAGCGTAGAACGGGACACGTATTACCATGAGCAGTTCTTC. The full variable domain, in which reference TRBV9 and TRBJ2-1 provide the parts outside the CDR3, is DSGVTQTPKHLITATGQRVTLRCSPRSGDLSVYWYQQSLDQGLQFLIQYYNGEERAKGNILERFSAQQFPDLHSELNLSSLELGDSALYFCASSVERDTYYHEQFFGPGTRLTVL.

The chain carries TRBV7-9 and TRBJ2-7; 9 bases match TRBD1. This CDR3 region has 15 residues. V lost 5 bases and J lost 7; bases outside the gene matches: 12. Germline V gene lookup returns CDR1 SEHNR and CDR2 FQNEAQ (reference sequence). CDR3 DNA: TGTGCCAGCAGCCAACAGGGGGCCCCCATGGGGGAGCAGTACTTC. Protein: CASSQQGAPMGEQYF.

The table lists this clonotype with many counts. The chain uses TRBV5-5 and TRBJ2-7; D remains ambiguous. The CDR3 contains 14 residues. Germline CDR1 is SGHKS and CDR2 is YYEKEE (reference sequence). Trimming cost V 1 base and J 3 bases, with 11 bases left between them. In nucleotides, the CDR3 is TGTGCCAGCAGCTTGACCGCCTCCAACTACGAGCAGTACTTC. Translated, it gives CASSLTASNYEQYF.

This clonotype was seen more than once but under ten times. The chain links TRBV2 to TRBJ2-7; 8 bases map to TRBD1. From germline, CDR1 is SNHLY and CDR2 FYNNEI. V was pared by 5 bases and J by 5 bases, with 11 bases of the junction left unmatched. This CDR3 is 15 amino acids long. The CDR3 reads CASSPPRQGLHEQYF. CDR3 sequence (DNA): TGTGCCAGCAGTCCTCCTAGACAGGGGTTGCACGAGCAGTACTTC.

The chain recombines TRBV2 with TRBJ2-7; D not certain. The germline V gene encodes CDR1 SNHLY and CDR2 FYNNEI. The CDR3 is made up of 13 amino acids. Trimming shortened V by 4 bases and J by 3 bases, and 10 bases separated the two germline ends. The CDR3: CASSAQSNYEQYF. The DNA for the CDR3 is TGTGCCAGCAGTGCACAATCTAACTACGAGCAGTACTTC.

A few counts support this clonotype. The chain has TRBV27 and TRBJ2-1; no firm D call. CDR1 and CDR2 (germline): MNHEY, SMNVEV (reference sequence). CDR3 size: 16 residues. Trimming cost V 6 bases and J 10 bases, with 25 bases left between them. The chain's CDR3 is CASRPNSGRNEGEQFF. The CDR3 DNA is TGTGCCAGCAGACCAAATTCGGGCCGAAACGAAGGAGAGCAGTTCTTC.

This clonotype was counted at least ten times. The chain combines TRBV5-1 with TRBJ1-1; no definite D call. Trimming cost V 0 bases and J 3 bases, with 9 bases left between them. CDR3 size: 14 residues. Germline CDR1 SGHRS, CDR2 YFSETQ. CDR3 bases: TGCGCCAGCAGCTTGGTGCGGGTCGACACTGAAGCTTTCTTT. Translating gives CASSLVRVDTEAFF.

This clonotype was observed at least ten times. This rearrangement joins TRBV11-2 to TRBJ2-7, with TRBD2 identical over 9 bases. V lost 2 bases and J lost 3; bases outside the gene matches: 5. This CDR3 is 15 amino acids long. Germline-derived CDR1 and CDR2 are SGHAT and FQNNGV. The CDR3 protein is CASSLLAGNFYEQYF. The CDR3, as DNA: TGTGCCAGCAGCTTACTAGCGGGGAACTTCTACGAGCAGTACTTC. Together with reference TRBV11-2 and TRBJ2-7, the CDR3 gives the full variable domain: EAGVAQSPRYKIIEKRQSVAFWCNPISGHATLYWYQQILGQGPKLLIQFQNNGVVDDSQLPKDRFSAERLKGVDSTLKIQPAKLEDSAVYLCASSLLAGNFYEQYFGPGTRLTVT.